This paragraph covers one T cell receptor (beta chain) sequence. The method was immunoSEQ multiplex PCR; TCRdb's version includes in-frame clones alone and lacks a portion of them. The sample carries about 42,000 clones, 75% to 95% recorded once. This sample stems from a study of T cell changes during pregnancy in multiple sclerosis. Trimming stripped 9 bases from V and 0 bases from J, with 20 bases between. The CDR3 spans 17 residues. Germline values: CDR1 MRHNA, CDR2 SNTAGT. This receptor was taken from a female donor in good health, enrolled as a control in a pregnancy study. This rearrangement joins TRBV6-4 to TRBJ2-2; D is uncertain. Here the sequenced sample was CD4+ T cells from peripheral blood mononuclear cells, taken after pregnancy. This CDR3 reads CASSSDPLSANTGELFF. The CDR3 bases are TGTGCCAGTTCCAGCGACCCCTTATCCGCGAACACCGGGGAGCTGTTTTTT.